These 27 T cell receptor beta chains share one sample of origin, sequenced in a study of beta chain bispecific antibodies for T cell cancers. From the 5' RACE reads, TCRdb called clonotypes with MiXCR, one entry per CDR3 protein. The repertoire includes about 17,000 distinct CDR3 sequences, about 1.9% of them detected once, and 6.5% to 8.5% sits in the top ten. T cells were expanded from blood mononuclear cells for 3 to 4 days with anti-CD3 OKT3 or CD3/CD28 beads. Study-wide results and limits: In these mixed samples, most targeted TRBV reads derived from the leukemia cell line.

These receptors' targets are unknown. Sequencing was carried out using healthy donor T cells cultured with leukemia cells. These receptors were taken from a human donor in good health. Some clones in this sample may be carry-over from other donors' samples.

The table lists this clonotype with many counts. The chain combines TRBV7-3 with TRBJ2-3; D ambiguous. Germline CDR1 reads SGHTA; CDR2 reads FQGTGA. This CDR3 has 13 amino acids. Trimming took 2 bases from V and 6 from J, leaving 9 bases between them. DNA of the CDR3: TGTGCCAGCAGCTTACGAGCCCTTGATACGCAGTATTTT. Residues: CASSLRALDTQYF.

The sample holds many counts of this clonotype. The genes are TRBV7-9 and TRBJ1-3, with unresolved D. The CDR3 spans 16 residues. Trimming pared 5 bases from V and 0 bases from J, leaving 14 bases between. Germline V CDR1 and CDR2: SEHNR, FQNEAQ (reference sequence). CDR3 DNA sequence: TGTGCCAGCAGCCCGCACTCTGGGAGCTCTGGAAACACCATATATTTT. This codes for CASSPHSGSSGNTIYF.

Many counts were recorded for this clonotype. V gene TRBV3-1 combines with J gene TRBJ2-3; D ambiguous. V lost 4 bases, J lost 2 bases, and 7 bases lay in between. CDR1 and CDR2 from the germline V gene are LGHDT and YNNKEL (reference sequence). The CDR3 runs 13 residues. The CDR3: CASSRDPTDTQYF. CDR3 DNA: TGTGCCAGCAGCCGTGACCCCACAGATACGCAGTATTTT.

This clonotype was counted many times. The genes are TRBV19 and TRBJ2-2, with D perhaps TRBD2 (6 bases). This CDR3 contains 14 residues. The germline CDR1 and CDR2 sequences are LNHDA and SQIVND (reference sequence). V lost 0 bases and J lost 5, with 7 bases in between. DNA for the CDR3: TGTGCCAGTAGTATAGATGGGGGGACCGGGGAGCTGTTTTTT. Protein: CASSIDGGTGELFF.

This clonotype was found many times. The V gene is TRBV29-1, the J gene TRBJ1-4; 8 bases are a match to TRBD1. The CDR3 is 11 amino acids. The ends lost 6 bases at V and 10 bases at J; junction bases unmatched: 4. The germline V gene encodes CDR1 SQVTM and CDR2 ANQGSEA. The CDR3 sequence is CSVDREGKLFF. The CDR3, as DNA: TGCAGCGTGGACAGGGAAGGAAAACTGTTTTTT.

The J gene is TRBJ1-1, the V gene TRBV18, with a tentative D call TRBD1 (6 bases). This CDR3 contains 16 residues. The germline V and J ends were trimmed by 2 bases and 2 bases, with 15 bases remaining between them. Germline CDR1 and CDR2: KGHSH and LQKENI. The CDR3 nucleotides are TGTGCCAGCTCACCAAAACCCGGGACACTAAACACTGAAGCTTTCTTT. It is translated as CASSPKPGTLNTEAFF.

By share, this clonotype counts as medium-sized. The chain joins TRBV9 to TRBJ2-3; TRBD2 matches at 11 bases. Germline trimming cut 4 bases from V and 4 bases from J; bases unmatched to any gene: 2. The germline V gene encodes CDR1 SGDLS and CDR2 YYNGEE. The length of the CDR3 is 14 residues. CDR3 sequence: CASSSTSGADTQYF. The CDR3 coding sequence is TGTGCCAGCAGCTCGACTAGCGGGGCAGATACGCAGTATTTT.

This clonotype was observed many times. The chain employs TRBV4-2 and TRBJ2-2; 7 bases are a match to TRBD2. The V and J ends lost 2 bases and 6 bases, in that order; junction bases with no gene match: 6. From germline, CDR1 is LGHNA and CDR2 YNFKEQ. The CDR3 totals 15 residues. The CDR3 coding sequence is TGTGCCAGCAGCCAACTAGGGACTATCCCCGGGGAGCTGTTTTTT. Amino acids: CASSQLGTIPGELFF.

This clonotype was recorded many times. This sequence joins TRBV5-1 and TRBJ2-4; 16 bases agree with TRBD2. Germline-derived CDR1 and CDR2 are SGHRS and YFSETQ. CDR3 length equals 17 residues. J was trimmed by 5 bases and V by 4 bases; bases with no gene match: 6. The CDR3 loop reads CASSPGLAGGLQNIQYF. In nucleotides, the CDR3 is TGCGCCAGCAGCCCGGGACTAGCGGGGGGGCTACAAAACATTCAGTACTTC.

The sample holds many counts of this clonotype. J is TRBJ1-1 and V is TRBV7-8; tentative D call: TRBD1 (5 bases). The germline gives CDR1 SGHVS, CDR2 FQNEAQ. Between the trimmed V and J ends, which lost 0 bases and 3 bases, there was a span of 14 bases. The CDR3 consists of 16 residues. The CDR3 DNA reads TGTGCCAGCAGCTTAGCGATCGGCAGGGCTGACACTGAAGCTTTCTTT. This sequence encodes CASSLAIGRADTEAFF.

This clonotype was seen many times. The rearrangement links TRBV9 to TRBJ2-7; tentatively, D is TRBD1 (7 bases). Germline CDR1 and CDR2: SGDLS and YYNGEE. This CDR3 comprises 15 residues. V lost 0 bases and J 0 bases, leaving 10 bases between the germline ends. The CDR3, as DNA: TGTGCCAGCAGCGTAGCGGGGGACAGCTCCTACGAGCAGTACTTC. This codes for CASSVAGDSSYEQYF.

This clonotype was counted at least ten times. The genes are TRBV28 and TRBJ2-7; no clear D gene. Germline V CDR1 and CDR2: MDHEN, SYDVKM. V gave up 6 bases and J gave up 4 bases, with 7 bases separating them. The CDR3 is 11 residues long. The CDR3 DNA reads as TGTGCCAGCAGCCCCGGGTACGAGCAGTACTTC. It specifies CASSPGYEQYF.

This clonotype is deemed medium-sized. V usage is TRBV3-1 and J usage is TRBJ1-4; 7 bases align to TRBD1. V was clipped by 5 bases and J by 4 bases; unmatched bases: 10. The CDR3 is 16 residues long. Germline assignment: CDR1 LGHDT and CDR2 YNNKEL (reference sequence). The CDR3 reads CASSVSGQLINEKLFF. The CDR3 nucleotides read TGTGCCAGCAGCGTATCGGGACAGCTAATTAATGAAAAACTGTTTTTT.

Within the sample, this clonotype is medium-sized. The chain uses TRBV7-2 and TRBJ2-2, with 9 nucleotides matching TRBD2. The length of the CDR3 is 16 residues. V shed 2 bases, J shed 7 bases, and the junction held 8 bases outside the gene matches. Germline assignment: CDR1 SGHTA and CDR2 FQGNSA. CDR3 residues: CASSLSGGQSYGELFF. The CDR3 region has the DNA TGTGCCAGCAGCTTAAGCGGGGGGCAGAGCTACGGGGAGCTGTTTTTT.

Many counts were recorded for this clonotype. One end of the junction is discordant with germline, which a read error may explain. This rearrangement joins TRBV7-7 to TRBJ2-3; 13 nucleotides align to TRBD2. From germline, CDR1 is SSHAT and CDR2 FNYEAQ (reference sequence). The CDR3 runs 18 residues. The CDR3 sequence: CASSATSGGRTSTDTQYF. The CDR3 nucleotides read TGTGCTAGCAGCGCGACTAGCGGGGGGCGCACTAGCACAGATACGCAGTATTTT. The full variable domain, its missing parts supplied by reference TRBV7-7 and TRBJ2-3, is GAGVSQSPRYKVTKRGQDVTLRCDPISSHATLYWYQQALGQGPEFLTYFNYEAQPDKSGLPSDRFSAERPEGSISTLTIQRTEQRDSAMYRCASSATSGGRTSTDTQYFGPGTRLTVL.

This clonotype was recorded many times. The rearrangement joins TRBV7-3 to TRBJ2-2; the match to TRBD1 covers 12 bases. There are 17 residues in the CDR3. Germline CDR1 and CDR2: SGHTA and FQGTGA. Trimming took 4 bases from V and 7 from J; bases not matched to a gene: 10. The CDR3 region is CASSSTSGTGGIGELFF. DNA of the CDR3: TGTGCCAGCAGCTCCACCTCCGGGACAGGGGGCATCGGGGAGCTGTTTTTT.

This clonotype was seen more than once but under ten times. This may stem from a read error, because a much larger clone lies one nucleotide away. This rearrangement joins TRBV5-4 to TRBJ2-1, with TRBD1 matching over 9 bases. This CDR3 is built from 13 residues. Germline V lookup: CDR1 SGHNT, CDR2 YYREEE (reference sequence). The CDR3 DNA follows: TGTGCCAGCGGCTTGGGGACAGGGAATGAGCAGTTCTTC. Translating gives CASGLGTGNEQFF.

This clonotype showed up many times. CDR3 residues: CSAREDTQYF. As DNA, the CDR3 is TGCAGTGCTAGGGAAGATACGCAGTATTTT. The chain uses TRBV20-1 and TRBJ2-3; no clear D gene. V was pared by 3 bases and J by 5 bases, with 3 bases between. The germline V gene has CDR1 DFQATT and CDR2 SNEGSKA (reference sequence). CDR3 length: 10 residues.

The V and J genes are TRBV19 and TRBJ2-5; possible D gene TRBD1, 6 bases. Germline V gene sequence: CDR1 LNHDA, CDR2 SQIVND (reference sequence). The V and J ends lost 6 bases and 7 bases respectively, with 15 bases between them. There are 13 residues in the CDR3. CDR3 nucleotides: TGTGCCAGTAGCGGACAGCCGATAGGGACCCAGTACTTC. As protein: CASSGQPIGTQYF.

This clonotype was found many times. The CDR3 nucleotides read TGTGCCAGCAGCTTGGCCGGGAAATCTAGGGCAGGGGACTACAATGAGCAGTTCTTC. Residues: CASSLAGKSRAGDYNEQFF. This sequence joins TRBV5-4 and TRBJ2-1; D might be TRBD1 (6 bases). V lost 0 bases to trimming and J lost 3 bases, with 22 bases between them. The CDR3 is 19 residues long. Germline V gene lookup returns CDR1 SGHNT and CDR2 YYREEE (reference sequence).

This clonotype was counted at least ten times. This chain connects TRBV19 to TRBJ1-2; D unresolved. V lost 10 bases and J lost 0, with 12 bases in between. The germline V gene encodes CDR1 LNHDA and CDR2 SQIVND (reference sequence). This CDR3 is 13 amino acids long. The CDR3 loop is CATLAGSNYGYTF. DNA of the CDR3: TGTGCCACCCTTGCAGGCTCTAACTATGGCTACACCTTC.

This clonotype occurred many times. This chain connects TRBV28 to TRBJ2-2, with a possible D match to TRBD2 (6 bases). Deletions cut 6 bases from V and 4 bases from J, with 15 bases between. Germline lookup yields CDR1 MDHEN and CDR2 SYDVKM. CDR3 length equals 15 residues. The CDR3 DNA reads as TGTGCCAGCAGCCTACTCGGGGGTGTCACCGGGGAGCTGTTTTTT. Translating it yields CASSLLGGVTGELFF.

The sample holds many counts of this clonotype. This chain uses TRBV7-6 with TRBJ2-7; D may match TRBD1 or TRBD2 (5 bases each). The V gene's germline CDR1 is SGHVS and CDR2 FNYEAQ. V dropped 5 bases and J dropped 4 bases, with 18 bases sitting between them. The CDR3 runs to 15 residues. In DNA form, the CDR3 reads TGTGCCAGCAGCCCTAGCAGCTTTCAGGGTTACGAGCAGTACTTC. As protein: CASSPSSFQGYEQYF.

This clonotype was picked up many times. V is TRBV5-1 and J is TRBJ2-7, with 7 bases identical to TRBD1. With V trimmed by 4 bases and J by 5 bases, 18 bases remained unmatched. CDR3 length: 17 residues. The V gene's germline CDR1 is SGHRS and CDR2 YFSETQ. The CDR3 is CASSRGTDLSPIHEQYF. In DNA, the CDR3 is TGCGCCAGCAGCAGGGGGACAGACCTATCCCCTATCCACGAGCAGTACTTC.

This clonotype was seen ten or more times. V is TRBV7-8 and J is TRBJ2-2; no clear D gene. Germline-derived CDR1 and CDR2 are SGHVS and FQNEAQ. The CDR3 is made up of 13 amino acids. The V end lost 5 bases, the J end lost 5 bases, and 9 bases lay between the germline ends. This CDR3 is CASSTPMTGELFF. CDR3 DNA sequence: TGTGCCAGCAGCACCCCGATGACCGGGGAGCTGTTTTTT.

Ten or more counts support this clonotype. The chain has TRBV4-1 and TRBJ2-6; D ambiguous. The germline gives CDR1 MGHRA, CDR2 YSYEKL. The V end was cut by 0 bases, the J end by 4 bases, with 19 bases between. This CDR3 region has 19 residues. The CDR3, as DNA: TGCGCCAGCAGCCAAGAGGGCCCTGGGGTTTTGTCCGGGGCCAACGTCCTGACTTTC. Residues: CASSQEGPGVLSGANVLTF.

This clonotype was found a few times. The chain uses TRBV27 and TRBJ2-3; tentative D call: TRBD1 (6 bases). The CDR3 is 17 amino acids. The V end lost 4 bases, the J end lost 6 bases, and 23 bases lay between the germline ends. Germline V CDR1 and CDR2: MNHEY, SMNVEV (reference sequence). The DNA of the CDR3 is TGTGCCAGCAGTTCACTGAGTGGGGACATCATTAGGGATACGCAGTATTTT. It yields the protein CASSSLSGDIIRDTQYF.